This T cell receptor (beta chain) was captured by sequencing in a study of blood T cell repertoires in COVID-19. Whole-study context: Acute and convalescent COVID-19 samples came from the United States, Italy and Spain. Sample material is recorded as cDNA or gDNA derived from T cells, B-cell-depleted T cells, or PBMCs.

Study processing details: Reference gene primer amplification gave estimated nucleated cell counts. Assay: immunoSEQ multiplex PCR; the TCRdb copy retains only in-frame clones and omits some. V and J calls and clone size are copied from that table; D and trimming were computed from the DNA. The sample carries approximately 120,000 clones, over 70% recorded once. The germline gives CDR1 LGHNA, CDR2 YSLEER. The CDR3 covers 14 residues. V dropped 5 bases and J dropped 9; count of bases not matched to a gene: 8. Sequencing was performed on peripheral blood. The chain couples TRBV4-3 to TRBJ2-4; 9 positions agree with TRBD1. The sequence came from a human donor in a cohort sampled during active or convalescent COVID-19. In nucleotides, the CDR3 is TGCGCCAGCAGCAACCGGGACAGGGCGAGCATTCAGTACTTC. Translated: CASSNRDRASIQYF.